This TCR beta chain came from a study of cytomegalovirus exposure and HLA in healthy donors. Study-wide points: In a later analysis, parvovirus B19, influenza, CMV and Epstein-Barr virus appeared linked to several top co-occurrence clusters.

Both 60 Vbeta primers and 13 Jbeta primers went into the PCR. The table came from immunoSEQ multiplex PCR; TCRdb's copy has only in-frame clones and leaves some out. This table has roughly 180,000 clones, 84% appearing once. This CDR3 is built from 15 residues. J gave up 5 bases and V 6 bases, and 10 bases lay outside the gene matches. CDR1 is MNHEY and CDR2 is SMNVEV in the germline V gene (reference sequence). Points on this clone: What it recognizes is unknown.

The chain carries TRBV27 and TRBJ2-5; 9 bases agree with TRBD2. This TCR was sampled from a man aged 25 to 40 in good health and CMV-seronegative. The source material was PBMCs. Here the CDR3 reads CASSPGTSKVETQYF. The CDR3 nucleotides are TGTGCCAGCAGCCCCGGGACTAGCAAAGTGGAGACCCAGTACTTC.